This T cell receptor (beta chain) was captured in a study of cytomegalovirus exposure and HLA in healthy donors. Overall study context: Sequencing of about 179 million T cells in an earlier analysis found 90 million to 120 million unique TCR beta sequences. The study, taken as a whole, reports: Reports credit the classifier with highly specific, highly sensitive diagnosis of cytomegalovirus status. V- and J-gene trimming in TCR beta was tied to a missense DCLRE1C variant by an analysis performed later. In an earlier analysis, most TCR beta V segments were productive about 87% or about 30% of the time.

About this clone itself: Its antigen remains unidentified.

The PCR was carried out with 60 Vbeta primers and 13 Jbeta primers. Measured with immunoSEQ multiplex PCR; TCRdb has only the in-frame clones, and not every one. Of 200,000 to 250,000 clones listed, 75% to 85% are singletons. Deletions cut 6 bases from V and 0 bases from J, with 11 bases between. CDR3 size: 14 residues. Germline V gene data show CDR1 as LGHNA and CDR2 as YNFKEQ. The sample comprised PBMCs. This receptor was identified in a woman between 55 and 75 years old in good health and CMV-seropositive. The V gene is TRBV4-2, the J gene TRBJ1-1; no clear D. CDR3 protein: CASSLDLLNTEAFF. CDR3 coding DNA: TGTGCCAGCAGTTTGGACTTATTGAACACTGAAGCTTTCTTT.